Listed here is a single TCR beta chain. The CDR3 length is 14 residues. Trimming left V 5 bases short and J 0 bases short, with 10 bases between. Germline values: CDR1 SGHRS, CDR2 YFSETQ. Using immunoSEQ multiplex PCR, the repertoire was profiled, and TCRdb retains in-frame clones only, with some absent. The table lists some 200,000 clones, more than 65% of them singletons. This specimen comes from a study of cytotoxic CD8 clonotypes in ibrutinib-treated CLL. This chain uses TRBV5-1 with TRBJ2-3; no firm D call. Sequences were derived from PBMCs, sampled after 12 months of ibrutinib treatment. The TCR originated in a human donor with chronic lymphocytic leukemia. The CDR3 DNA is TGCGCCAGCAGACCTGATCCTAGCACAGATACGCAGTATTTT. Amino acids: CASRPDPSTDTQYF.